Following are 24 T cell receptor beta chains from one sample sequenced in a study of tumor-infiltrating lymphocytes in primary liver carcinoma (dated by TCRdb to about 2017). Sequencing took place on an Illumina HiSeq 2500. Starting from approximately 0.5 ug total RNA, TCRbeta-specific cDNA was produced by reverse transcription with a constant-region primer and ProtoScript II reverse transcriptase. The TCRbeta libraries were prepared through three rounds of nested multiplex PCR following a slightly modified ARM-PCR procedure. Each of the first two PCR rounds ran for about 10 cycles and used multiplex TRBV1-TRBV30 forward primers together with a Cbeta reverse primer. TCRdb reran the public reads through fastp at Q25 and MiXCR, keeping productive beta chains. Rows with one shared CDR3 protein collapse into an entry with the most common genes and DNA. This sample comprises under 45,000 distinct CDR3 sequences, 73% of them detected only once. About 18% of the sample lies in the top ten.

Without any cell sorting, total RNA and DNA were co-extracted from about 20-30 mg of bulk tissue using the AllPrep DNA/RNA mini kit. The specimen was liver tumor tissue from sampling region 2. The cell subset or site label for this specimen denotes: tumor region T2, inferior pole. All receptors come from a man between 40 and 49 years old with primary liver carcinoma and hepatitis B virus infection.

To note about this clonotype: One end of the junction varies from germline; a read error may be responsible. The chain links TRBV6-6 to TRBJ2-1; 9 bases are shared with TRBD2. Germline V lookup: CDR1 MNHNY, CDR2 SVGAGI (reference sequence). CDR3 length equals 18 residues. The chain's CDR3 is CASSYSIEGTSRQDEQLF. DNA of the CDR3: TGTGCCAGCAGTTACTCGATTGAGGGGACTAGCCGGCAGGATGAGCAGCTCTTC.

In its sample, this clonotype was seen a few times. The CDR3 end shows no conserved phenylalanine or tryptophan, and so a read error is likely. The DNA is omitted, as the CDR3 cannot be located on it reliably, and the CDR3 follows TCRdb's listing. The V and J genes are TRBV11-1 and TRBJ1-6. The CDR3 adds up to 13 amino acids, both ends counted. Germline V gives CDR1 SGHAT, CDR2 FQDESV (reference sequence). The CDR3 loop is CASSKTLVSPFHS.

For this clonotype: This CDR3 fails to terminate in the conserved phenylalanine or tryptophan, so it likely reflects a read error. This sequence joins TRBV10-3 and TRBJ1-1; D call uncertain. CDR3 length: 12 residues. Trimming took off 3 bases at V and 4 bases at J, with 6 bases between the two ends. Germline assignment: CDR1 ENHRY and CDR2 SYGVKD. The CDR3 reads CAISDSSTEAFI. The CDR3 DNA follows: TGTGCCATCAGTGACTCGTCCACTGAAGCTTTCATT.

Turning to this clonotype: A junction end diverges from the germline sequence, so it may reflect a read error. Here the CDR3 reads CASDAVYAQYF. CDR3 in DNA: TGTGCCAGCGATGCGGTTTACGCGCAATATTTT. The V call is TRBV6-1, the J call TRBJ2-3; D is uncertain. Germline CDR1 is MNHNS and CDR2 is SASEGT. CDR3 length: 11 residues.

As concerns this clonotype: This CDR3 is missing its conserved last phenylalanine or tryptophan, likely due to a read error. The chain recombines TRBV11-3 with TRBJ2-1; the match to TRBD2 covers 7 bases. The germline V gene encodes CDR1 SGHNT and CDR2 YENEEA. CDR3 length: 12 amino acids. The CDR3 DNA sequence: TGTGCCAGCAGGTTAGACGAGCGGGATCAGTTCTCC. It is translated as CASRLDERDQFS.

On this clonotype: The junction and the germline gene differ at one end; a read error may be behind it. The chain employs TRBV29-1 and TRBJ2-1; 7 bases line up with TRBD1. The CDR3 sequence is 14 residues long. From germline, CDR1 is SQVTM and CDR2 ANQGSEA. CDR3 nucleotide sequence: TGCAGCGTCAGGGACAGAAGCACCTACAATGAGCGGTTCTTC. As protein: CSVRDRSTYNERFF.

About this clonotype: In this CDR3 the conserved last residue, phenylalanine or tryptophan, is missing, so a read error is likely. CDR3 DNA sequence: TGTGCCAGCAGCTTAGATGGGGAACTAATCAATGAGCAGTTCCTC. Protein product: CASSLDGELINEQFL. The chain is built from TRBV11-2 and TRBJ2-1, with D hard to call. CDR3 length: 15 residues. V dropped 0 bases and J dropped 6 bases, with 12 bases sitting between them. Germline V gene lookup returns CDR1 SGHAT and CDR2 FQNNGV.

A remark on this clonotype: Here the CDR3 omits its conserved ending phenylalanine or tryptophan, so a read error is the likely source. This rearrangement joins TRBV5-6 to TRBJ1-4; no clear D gene. CDR1 and CDR2 (germline): SGHDT, YYEEEE. Trimming took 4 bases from V and 12 from J, leaving 22 bases between them. The CDR3 is made up of 15 amino acids. Written as DNA, the CDR3 is TGTGCCAGCAGCATCGGAGGCGTCGGGCACGAAGAACTGTTTTCT. Translated: CASSIGGVGHEELFS.

Worth noting for this clonotype: Because the CDR3 is missing its conserved closing phenylalanine or tryptophan, this is likely a read error. V gene TRBV29-1 combines with J gene TRBJ2-4, with 7 bases lining up with TRBD2. The germline V gene encodes CDR1 SQVTM and CDR2 ANQGSEA. The length of the CDR3 is 12 residues. CDR3 region: CSVIHERGIQYS. For the CDR3, the DNA is TGTAGCGTAATTCACGAGCGGGGCATTCAGTACTCC.

This clonotype was counted at least ten times. The chain recombines TRBV20-1 with TRBJ2-7; D gene unclear. Deletions cut 5 bases from V and 3 bases from J, with 11 bases between. The CDR3 is 12 residues long. Germline V CDR1 and CDR2: DFQATT, SNEGSKA (reference sequence). Here the CDR3 DNA reads TGCAGTGCTGGAACTGGTAGCTACGAGCAGTACTTC. This sequence encodes CSAGTGSYEQYF.

This clonotype was picked up many times. This chain joins TRBV19 and TRBJ2-1; tentative D call: TRBD2 (6 bases). The length of the CDR3 is 15 residues. V dropped 5 bases and J dropped 8 bases, with 19 bases sitting between them. The germline V gene encodes CDR1 LNHDA and CDR2 SQIVND (reference sequence). The CDR3 DNA is TGTGCCAGTAGTCTGGCCGACTCGGCGGGGCATGAGCAGTTCTTC. It yields the protein CASSLADSAGHEQFF. Variable domain in full (rest from reference TRBV19 and TRBJ2-1): DGGITQSPKYLFRKEGQNVTLSCEQNLNHDAMYWYRQDPGQGLRLIYYSQIVNDFQKGDIAEGYSVSREKKESFPLTVTSAQKNPTAFYLCASSLADSAGHEQFFGPGTRLTVL.

The V gene is TRBV6-1, the J gene TRBJ2-2; D gene uncertain. Germline CDR1 reads MNHNS; CDR2 reads SASEGT. V was clipped by 11 bases and J by 1 base, with 14 bases between them. The CDR3 covers 14 residues. The CDR3 protein is CACIRRVNTGELFF. The CDR3 bases are TGTGCCTGCATACGACGGGTGAACACCGGGGAGCTGTTTTTT.

V and J are TRBV4-1 and TRBJ1-5, with a possible D match to TRBD1 (6 bases). The end of the DNA is better explained by TRBJ2-3, so the J call may be wrong. The CDR3 has 15 amino acids. Germline CDR1 reads MGHRA; CDR2 reads YSYEKL. CDR3 sequence (DNA): TGCGCCAGCAGCCCCCAGGGGAATAACCATCAGCACCAGTATTTT. It specifies CASSPQGNNHQHQYF.

Note on this clonotype: This could be a read error, since a much larger clone is one nucleotide away. The genes are TRBV5-1 and TRBJ1-4; a weak D match, TRBD1 (5 bases). Trimming took off 0 bases at V and 9 bases at J, with 12 bases between the two ends. Germline CDR1 reads SGHRS; CDR2 reads YFSETQ. CDR3 length: 14 amino acids. Here the CDR3 DNA reads TGCGCCAGCAGCTTGGCGCAGGGTAACAAAAAACTGTTTTTT. Protein: CASSLAQGNKKLFF.

Notes on this clonotype: Germline and junction disagree at one end, which may indicate a read error. Here the CDR3 DNA reads TGTGCCAGCGGTTTTGAGTATACCTACAGTGAGCAGTTCTTC. Translating it yields CASGFEYTYSEQFF. The chain uses TRBV12-3 or TRBV12-4 and TRBJ2-1; D gene unclear. This CDR3 is built from 14 residues.

Points on this clonotype: The junction departs from the called germline gene at one end, perhaps through a read error. The CDR3 sequence is CAGRTREGGELFF. The CDR3 nucleotides are TGTGCCGGCAGAACCCGGGAAGGCGGGGAGCTGTTTTTT. The J gene is TRBJ2-2, the V gene TRBV7-8, with a tentative D call TRBD2 (5 bases). Germline V lookup: CDR1 SGHVS, CDR2 FQNEAQ. The CDR3 is 13 residues long.

Remarks on this clonotype: At one of its ends the junction is not consistent with the germline gene, which may arise from a read error. The CDR3 here is CASIPPEWGGYKEQLF. CDR3 bases: TGTGCCAGCATCCCCCCGGAGTGGGGGGGCTACAAAGAGCAGTTATTC. V is TRBV28 and J is TRBJ2-1; the D gene is possibly TRBD2 (7 bases). The CDR3 spans 16 residues. Germline V gives CDR1 MDHEN, CDR2 SYDVKM.

A note on this clonotype: The junction and the germline gene differ at one end; a read error may be behind it. The chain joins TRBV11-2 to TRBJ2-7; 7 nucleotides line up with TRBD2. The CDR3 spans 14 residues. Per germline, CDR1 SGHAT and CDR2 FQNNGV. The DNA of the CDR3 is TGTGCCAGCAGCCCCTGGGGAGGGCCCTACGAACAGTACTTC. This codes for CASSPWGGPYEQYF. The variable domain in full, with the rest retrieved from reference TRBV11-2 and TRBJ2-7, is EAGVAQSPRYKIIEKRQSVAFWCNPISGHATLYWYQQILGQGPKLLIQFQNNGVVDDSQLPKDRFSAERLKGVDSTLKIQPAKLEDSAVYLCASSPWGGPYEQYFGPGTRLTVT.

This chain uses TRBV10-3 with TRBJ1-5; tentative D call: TRBD1 (5 bases). The CDR3 loop spans 13 amino acids. Trimming left V 9 bases short and J 9 bases short, with 18 bases between. Per germline, CDR1 ENHRY and CDR2 SYGVKD. The CDR3 region is CAINADGDGPQHF. As DNA, the CDR3 is TGTGCCATTAATGCCGACGGGGACGGGCCCCAGCATTTT.

In this sample, this clonotype turned up many times. This chain's CDR3 is CASSRTGQINQPQHF. The CDR3 bases are TGTGCCAGCAGCCGAACGGGGCAGATCAATCAGCCCCAGCATTTT. The gene calls are TRBV2 and TRBJ1-5; D might be TRBD1 (5 bases). This CDR3 has 15 residues. Germline values: CDR1 SNHLY, CDR2 FYNNEI. The ends were cut back, 6 bases at V and 3 bases at J, with 15 bases in the middle. The variable domain in full, with the rest retrieved from reference TRBV2 and TRBJ1-5, is EPEVTQTPSHQVTQMGQEVILRCVPISNHLYFYWYRQILGQKVEFLVSFYNNEISEKSEIFDDQFSVERPDGSNFTLKIRSTKLEDSAMYFCASSRTGQINQPQHFGDGTRLSIL.

This clonotype has just a few counts. Compared with germline, one end of the junction differs, possibly owing to a read error. The CDR3 DNA is TGTGCCAGCAGTCCCACTGGCGGGAAAACTAAAGGGAGACCCCAATACTTC. Translated, it gives CASSPTGGKTKGRPQYF. This chain joins TRBV5-4 and TRBJ2-5, with TRBD2 as a possible D gene (6 bases). The V gene's germline CDR1 is SGHNT and CDR2 YYREEE (reference sequence). The CDR3 contains 17 residues.

About this clonotype: The junction differs from germline at one of its ends, possibly a read error. This rearrangement joins TRBV4-1 to TRBJ2-2, with D maybe TRBD1 (6 bases). Germline V gives CDR1 MGHRA, CDR2 YSYEKL. The CDR3 loop spans 17 amino acids. The CDR3 is CASGPQTGLLNTGELFF. The CDR3 nucleotides read TGCGCCAGCGGCCCCCAAACAGGGCTCCTAAACACCGGGGAGCTGTTTTTC.

As to this clonotype: One end of the junction does not line up with germline, which may come from a read error. J is TRBJ2-6 and V is TRBV11-2, with 8 bases matching TRBD1. Germline V gene lookup returns CDR1 SGHAT and CDR2 FQNNGV. The CDR3 contains 21 residues. The DNA of the CDR3 is TGTGCCGGCAGCATGGGGGGAGACAGGGGCATTTCCCCCTCTGGGGCCAACATCCTGACTTTC. Translation gives CAGSMGGDRGISPSGANILTF.

This rearrangement joins TRBV4-3 to TRBJ2-7, with D perhaps TRBD2 (6 bases). The CDR3 has 15 residues. From germline, CDR1 is LGHNA and CDR2 YSLEER. V was trimmed by 6 bases and J by 3 bases, leaving 18 bases between them. In DNA, the CDR3 is TGCGCCAGCAGTCAGGATCGGGATAGCGGCTACGAGCAGTACTTC. Translation: CASSQDRDSGYEQYF.